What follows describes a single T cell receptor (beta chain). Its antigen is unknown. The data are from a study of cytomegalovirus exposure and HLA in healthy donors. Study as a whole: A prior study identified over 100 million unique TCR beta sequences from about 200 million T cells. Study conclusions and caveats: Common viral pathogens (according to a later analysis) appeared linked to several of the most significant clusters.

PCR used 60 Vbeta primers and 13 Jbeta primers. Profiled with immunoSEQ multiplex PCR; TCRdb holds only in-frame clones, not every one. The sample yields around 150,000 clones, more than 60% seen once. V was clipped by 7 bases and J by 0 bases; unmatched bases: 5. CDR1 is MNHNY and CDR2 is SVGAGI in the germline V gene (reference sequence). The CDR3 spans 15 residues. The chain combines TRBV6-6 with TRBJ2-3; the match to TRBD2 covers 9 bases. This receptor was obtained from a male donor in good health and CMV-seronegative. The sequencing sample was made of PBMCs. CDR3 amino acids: CASTILAGSTDTQYF. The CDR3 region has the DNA TGTGCCAGCACTATACTAGCGGGTAGCACAGATACGCAGTATTTT.